A single sample is the source of the 21 T cell receptor beta chains below, sequenced in a study of CD4 T cell repertoires in COVID-19. Sequencing was done directly on freshly isolated, uncultured memory T cells. The data were produced by immunoSEQ multiplex PCR, yet TCRdb's version contains in-frame clones alone and is incomplete. Of some 24,000 clones listed, 93% are singletons. The sequenced sample was circulating follicular helper CD4+ T cells (cTfh) from blood, obtained before the COVID-19 pandemic. Receptors were obtained from a human donor who had COVID-19.

Only one count was recorded for this clone. The J gene is TRBJ1-2, the V gene TRBV7-6; 7 positions agree with TRBD1. V trimming: 4 bases; J trimming: 3 bases; junction bases outside the gene matches: 8. CDR1 and CDR2 from the germline V gene are SGHVS and FNYEAQ. The CDR3 consists of 15 residues. For the CDR3, the DNA is TGTGCCAGCAGCTCCGCCGGGACAGCCGACTATGGCTACACCTTC. Its protein is CASSSAGTADYGYTF.

The chain combines TRBV7-2 with TRBJ2-1, with 9 bases lining up with TRBD2. Germline-derived CDR1 and CDR2 are SGHTA and FQGNSA. There are 17 residues in the CDR3. V dropped 4 bases and J dropped 6; count of bases not matched to a gene: 13. CDR3 loop: CASSSVGWREGGNEQFF. DNA of the CDR3: TGTGCCAGCAGCTCCGTCGGTTGGCGGGAGGGCGGCAATGAGCAGTTCTTC.

This chain joins TRBV5-1 and TRBJ1-1; D is possibly TRBD1 (6 bases). There are 15 residues in the CDR3. Germline values: CDR1 SGHRS, CDR2 YFSETQ. V lost 0 bases to trimming and J lost 5 bases, with 14 bases between them. CDR3 coding DNA: TGCGCCAGCAGCTTGGAGTCAATTCAGGGGACTGAAGCTTTCTTT. Encoded protein: CASSLESIQGTEAFF. Complete variable domain (other parts from reference TRBV5-1 and TRBJ1-1): KAGVTQTPRYLIKTRGQQVTLSCSPISGHRSVSWYQQTPGQGLQFLFEYFSETQRNKGNFPGRFSGRQFSNSRSEMNVSTLELGDSALYLCASSLESIQGTEAFFGQGTRLTVV.

The gene calls are TRBV12-2 and TRBJ2-2; the table's D call of TRBD1 was not tested on the DNA. TRBV12-2 is given as a pseudogene. This CDR3 spans 21 amino acids. CDR3 nucleotides: TGTGCAAGTCGCTTACGAAGAGGGGACAGGGACAGCGACTTCCTTATCGGGGAGCTGTTTTTT. Translating gives CASRLRRGDRDSDFLIGELFF.

This sequence joins TRBV29-1 and TRBJ2-3; 12 nucleotides agree with TRBD2. Germline V gives CDR1 SQVTM, CDR2 ANQGSEA. The CDR3 totals 15 residues. Trimming removed 2 bases from V and 3 bases from J; junction bases left unmatched: 3. As DNA, the CDR3 is TGCAGCGTTGAACCTAGCGGGAGGGCAACAGATACGCAGTATTTT. Translating gives CSVEPSGRATDTQYF.

The V gene is TRBV6-5, the J gene TRBJ1-4; D remains unclear. Germline values: CDR1 MNHEY, CDR2 SVGAGI. The germline V and J ends were trimmed by 2 bases and 0 bases, with 4 bases remaining between them. The CDR3 loop spans 14 amino acids. CDR3 sequence reads: CASSYHATNEKLFF. CDR3 DNA sequence: TGTGCCAGCAGTTACCATGCAACTAATGAAAAACTGTTTTTT.

The rearrangement joins TRBV19 to TRBJ1-4; TRBD1 matches 7 bases. V shed 4 bases, J shed 4 bases, and the junction held 3 bases outside the gene matches. Germline V gene data show CDR1 as LNHDA and CDR2 as SQIVND (reference sequence). There are 14 residues in the CDR3. CDR3 amino acids: CASSTRDSNEKLFF. The CDR3 coding sequence is TGTGCCAGTAGTACACGGGACAGTAATGAAAAACTGTTTTTT.

The rearrangement joins TRBV28 to TRBJ2-7, with a possible D match to TRBD2 (5 bases). The CDR3 totals 14 residues. The V end was cut by 4 bases, the J end by 3 bases, with 13 bases between. From germline, CDR1 is MDHEN and CDR2 SYDVKM. The CDR3 region has the DNA TGTGCCAGCAGTTATCCAGACCGGGGCTACGAGCAGTACTTC. Translating it yields CASSYPDRGYEQYF.

The chain has TRBV28 and TRBJ2-7; 10 bases map to TRBD1. The V gene end was trimmed by 6 bases and the J gene end by 5 bases; junction bases not matched to a gene: 10. Per germline, CDR1 MDHEN and CDR2 SYDVKM. The CDR3 sequence is 15 residues long. As DNA, the CDR3 is TGTGCCAGCAGAACTGGGGGGACAGGGGTACACGAGCAGTACTTC. Translation: CASRTGGTGVHEQYF.

The chain is built from TRBV30 and TRBJ2-7, with TRBD2 as a possible D gene (5 bases). Germline lookup yields CDR1 GTSNPN and CDR2 SVGIG (reference sequence). The CDR3 length is 10 residues. V gave up 3 bases and J gave up 9 bases, with 9 bases separating them. DNA for the CDR3: TGTGCCTGGAGCGGGGTAATGCAGTACTTC. Translation gives CAWSGVMQYF.

V and J are TRBV29-1 and TRBJ2-3, with D possibly TRBD1 on 5 matching bases. Germline CDR1 SQVTM, CDR2 ANQGSEA. Trimming left V 3 bases short and J 2 bases short, with 9 bases between. The CDR3 is made up of 13 amino acids. The CDR3 DNA sequence: TGCAGCGTTGATGACAGAAACACAGATACGCAGTATTTT. This codes for CSVDDRNTDTQYF.

This chain uses TRBV5-1 with TRBJ2-5, with D possibly TRBD2 on 5 matching bases. The germline V and J ends were trimmed by 6 bases and 1 base, with 13 bases remaining between them. The CDR3 is made up of 14 amino acids. Germline lookup yields CDR1 SGHRS and CDR2 YFSETQ. This chain's CDR3 is CASTRGTAQETQYF. The CDR3 coding sequence is TGCGCCAGCACCCGGGGAACAGCCCAAGAGACCCAGTACTTC.

V is TRBV9 and J is TRBJ2-1; 10 positions agree with TRBD2. V lost 0 bases to trimming and J lost 10 bases; unmatched junction nucleotides: 4. The germline CDR1 and CDR2 sequences are SGDLS and YYNGEE. The length of the CDR3 is 14 residues. The CDR3 DNA sequence: TGTGCCAGCAGCGTAGGTCTAGCGGGGGTCGAGCAGTTCTTC. It is translated as CASSVGLAGVEQFF.

The chain joins TRBV7-8 to TRBJ1-5, with D unclear. Germline V CDR1 and CDR2: SGHVS, FQNEAQ. Trimming left V 4 bases short and J 0 bases short, with 10 bases between. The CDR3 is 15 amino acids. For the CDR3, the DNA is TGTGCCAGCAGCTCAGGAACCTATAGCAATCAGCCCCAGCATTTT. Translated: CASSSGTYSNQPQHF.

The chain recombines TRBV5-1 with TRBJ2-5, with 7 nucleotides matching TRBD2. CDR3 length equals 15 residues. The germline V gene encodes CDR1 SGHRS and CDR2 YFSETQ. The junction had 7 bases not matched to a gene; V was cut back by 2 bases and J by 3 bases. Written as DNA, the CDR3 is TGCGCCAGCAGCTTCTCAGGGACTATAAAAGAGACCCAGTACTTC. It translates to CASSFSGTIKETQYF.

The chain uses TRBV5-6 and TRBJ2-1, with D tentatively TRBD2 (6 bases). The V and J ends lost 4 bases and 0 bases respectively, with 17 bases between them. The CDR3 is 17 residues long. CDR1 SGHDT and CDR2 YYEEEE come from the germline V gene. CDR3 amino acids: CASSQMVSGSSYNEQFF. The CDR3 DNA follows: TGTGCCAGCAGCCAAATGGTTAGCGGAAGCTCCTACAATGAGCAGTTCTTC.

The chain uses TRBV19 and TRBJ1-4; unclear D gene. The CDR3 sequence is 11 residues long. Germline V gives CDR1 LNHDA, CDR2 SQIVND (reference sequence). Deletions cut 6 bases from V and 8 bases from J, with 7 bases between. Here the CDR3 DNA reads TGTGCCAGTAGAGGCGGGGAAAAACTGTTTTTT. This encodes CASRGGEKLFF.

This clone has just one count. This chain links TRBV7-5 with TRBJ2-5; TRBD2 is taken as the D call from the table, unchecked against the DNA. The J call is in doubt because the DNA end fits TRBJ2-7 better. TRBV7-5 is a pseudogene locus. This CDR3 spans 15 amino acids. The CDR3 DNA sequence: TGTGCCAGAAGCCGAGGGAGGAGATGGTCCTACGAGCAGTACTTC. It yields the protein CARSRGRRWSYEQYF.

J is TRBJ2-7 and V is TRBV5-6; D possibly corresponds to TRBD1 (5 bases). Trimming shortened V by 4 bases and J by 3 bases, and 20 bases separated the two germline ends. Per germline, CDR1 SGHDT and CDR2 YYEEEE. The CDR3 runs 16 residues. CDR3 sequence (DNA): TGTGCCAGCAGCGCGTGGGGCAGCCCTCTACTCTACGAGCAGTACTTC. Encoded protein: CASSAWGSPLLYEQYF.

CDR3 region: CASSMLAGTYNEQFF. The CDR3 bases are TGTGCCAGCAGCATGCTAGCGGGAACCTACAATGAGCAGTTCTTC. This chain connects TRBV7-2 to TRBJ2-1; 9 bases line up with TRBD2. Germline V gene data show CDR1 as SGHTA and CDR2 as FQGNSA. Trimming removed 5 bases from V and 2 bases from J; junction bases left unmatched: 4. The CDR3 runs to 15 residues.

This chain uses TRBV9 with TRBJ2-5, with 8 positions matching TRBD2. V lost 2 bases and J lost 5; bases outside the gene matches: 11. The CDR3 runs 16 residues. CDR1 is SGDLS and CDR2 is YYNGEE in the germline V gene. CDR3 nucleotides: TGTGCCAGCAGCGTCCCCCGGTCGGGGGGGTTGGAGACCCAGTACTTC. This sequence encodes CASSVPRSGGLETQYF.